A single sample is the source of the 8 T cell receptor beta chains below, sequenced in a study of T cell repertoires in cytomegalovirus infection. TCRdb re-called the reads through MiXCR, storing one row per CDR3 protein. The table has almost 90,000 distinct CDR3 sequences, 25% to 30% seen once. Their antigen targets remain unknown. Sequences were derived from CD8+ T cells from cultured PBMCs, sampled from culture after CMV antigen stimulation. Receptors originate from a human donor in good health (CMV status not recorded). Some clones in this sample may be carry-over from other donors' samples.

By sample share, this clonotype is medium-sized. The chain couples TRBV6-2 or TRBV6-3 to TRBJ1-1; D remains unclear. Germline values: CDR1 MNHEY, CDR2 SVGEGT. V was pared by 5 bases and J by 8 bases, with 9 bases between. CDR3 length: 11 residues. The CDR3: CASSPGLEAFF. CDR3 nucleotides: TGTGCCAGCAGTCCTGGGCTAGAAGCTTTCTTT.

The rearrangement joins TRBV7-4 to TRBJ1-5, with no clear D. In germline, CDR1 is SGHVT, CDR2 SQSDAQ. The V gene lost 11 bases and the J gene lost 4 bases, with 15 bases spanning the gap. There are 13 residues in the CDR3. Here the CDR3 DNA reads TGTGCCTTCTCGGAGGGTGATAATCAGCCCCAGCATTTT. It yields the protein CAFSEGDNQPQHF.

The chain links TRBV6-2 or TRBV6-3 to TRBJ2-3; 7 nucleotides match TRBD2. Looked up from germline, CDR1 is MNHEY and CDR2 is SVGEGT. The junction had 13 bases not matched to a gene; V was cut back by 8 bases and J by 5 bases. The CDR3 runs to 15 residues. CDR3 region: CASCPFGEGVDTQYF. The CDR3 DNA reads as TGTGCCAGCTGCCCCTTTGGGGAGGGAGTAGATACGCAGTATTTT.

In DNA, the CDR3 is TGTGCCAGCAGTGTTAAGGTCAATCAGCCCCAGCATTTT. Protein sequence: CASSVKVNQPQHF. The chain links TRBV2 to TRBJ1-5; D not resolved. Trimming cost V 4 bases and J 3 bases, with 7 bases left between them. The CDR3 sequence is 13 residues long. CDR1 is SNHLY and CDR2 is FYNNEI in the germline V gene.

This clonotype was detected only a few times. V usage is TRBV7-9 and J usage is TRBJ1-5; D is unresolved. This CDR3 has 15 amino acids. From germline, CDR1 is SEHNR and CDR2 FQNEAQ (reference sequence). Between the trimmed V and J ends, which lost 4 bases and 6 bases, there was a span of 16 bases. The CDR3 region is CASSSSRTARQPQHF. The CDR3 bases are TGTGCCAGCAGCTCCTCAAGAACAGCCCGTCAGCCCCAGCATTTT.

This clonotype was recorded at least ten times. The chain uses TRBV20-1 and TRBJ2-7; no clear D gene. Germline CDR1 reads DFQATT; CDR2 reads SNEGSKA (reference sequence). Between the trimmed V and J ends, which lost 0 bases and 0 bases, there was a span of 15 bases. This CDR3 contains 16 residues. The CDR3 protein is CSARDYETVSSYEQYF. The CDR3 DNA sequence: TGCAGTGCTAGAGATTACGAGACGGTGAGCTCCTACGAGCAGTACTTC.

This sequence joins TRBV4-2 and TRBJ2-1, with 10 bases identical to TRBD2. The germline V gene has CDR1 LGHNA and CDR2 YNFKEQ. The CDR3 consists of 19 residues. J gave up 6 bases and V 0 bases, and 14 bases lay outside the gene matches. The CDR3 coding sequence is TGTGCCAGCAGCCAAGATAATGCAGGCCGAGCGGGGGGGCGCAATGAGCAGTTCTTC. Translation: CASSQDNAGRAGGRNEQFF.

V usage is TRBV7-6 and J usage is TRBJ2-2; D possibly corresponds to TRBD2 (5 bases). This CDR3 is built from 15 residues. V was clipped by 3 bases and J by 5 bases, with 13 bases between them. CDR1 is SGHVS, CDR2 FNYEAQ, per germline. CDR3 in amino acids: CASSFGGGGTGELFF. In DNA, the CDR3 is TGTGCCAGCAGCTTTGGAGGCGGTGGGACCGGGGAGCTGTTTTTT.